This is a list of T cell receptor beta chains from one sample in a study of blood T cells in healthy people across ages. TCRdb recomputed calls from the 5' RACE reads with MiXCR, one row per CDR3 protein. Counted here are roughly 1.5 million distinct CDR3 sequences, approximately 42% occurring once; the ten biggest clones make up about 4.1%. Sample: blood. These receptors were obtained from a young woman in good health. Both conserved end residues are part of each CDR3. The order of the fields is J gene, D gene, clone size, CDR3 length, V gene, CDR3 protein, CDR3 DNA. A D gene is named only where the DNA matches it firmly. Only some rows state a clone size, as once, few, many or a class for expanded clones.

J gene: TRBJ1-2; D gene: -; clone size: -; CDR3 length: 15; V gene: TRBV27; CDR3 protein: CASSPTGARGYGYTF; CDR3 DNA: TGTGCCAGCAGTCCAACGGGGGCTCGGGGCTATGGCTACACCTTC
J gene: TRBJ2-5; D gene: TRBD1; clone size: few; CDR3 length: 14; V gene: TRBV24-1; CDR3 protein: CATSDPGQGKTQYF; CDR3 DNA: TGTGCCACCAGTGACCCGGGACAGGGGAAGACCCAGTACTTC
J gene: TRBJ2-1; D gene: TRBD2; clone size: many; CDR3 length: 15; V gene: TRBV27; CDR3 protein: CASSLSTSGGNEQFF; CDR3 DNA: TGTGCCAGCAGTTTATCGACTAGCGGGGGGAATGAGCAGTTCTTC
J gene: TRBJ2-1; D gene: TRBD2; clone size: -; CDR3 length: 19; V gene: TRBV3-1; CDR3 protein: CASSQGGTSGGAPYNEQFF; CDR3 DNA: TGTGCCAGCAGCCAAGGAGGAACTAGCGGGGGGGCCCCATACAATGAGCAGTTCTTC
J gene: TRBJ2-5; D gene: -; clone size: -; CDR3 length: 15; V gene: TRBV12-3/TRBV12-4; CDR3 protein: CASSQTGITYNEQYF; CDR3 DNA: TGTGCCAGCAGCCAAACAGGGATCACCTACAATGAGCAGTACTTC
J gene: TRBJ2-7; D gene: TRBD2; clone size: -; CDR3 length: 16; V gene: TRBV9; CDR3 protein: CASSDGAAGVYNEQYF; CDR3 DNA: TGTGCCAGCAGCGATGGGGCAGCGGGGGTATACAATGAGCAGTACTTC
J gene: TRBJ1-2; D gene: TRBD1; clone size: -; CDR3 length: 13; V gene: TRBV29-1; CDR3 protein: CSSKRQGAEGYTF; CDR3 DNA: TGCAGTAGCAAGCGACAGGGGGCAGAGGGCTACACCTTC
J gene: TRBJ1-3; D gene: -; clone size: -; CDR3 length: 11; V gene: TRBV7-2; CDR3 protein: CASTPGNTIYF; CDR3 DNA: TGTGCCAGCACCCCCGGGAACACCATATATTTT
J gene: TRBJ1-5; D gene: -; clone size: -; CDR3 length: 14; V gene: TRBV15; CDR3 protein: CATSWPGLNQPQHF; CDR3 DNA: TGTGCCACCAGTTGGCCGGGACTCAATCAGCCCCAGCATTTT
J gene: TRBJ2-1; D gene: -; clone size: few; CDR3 length: 13; V gene: TRBV4-1; CDR3 protein: CASSQEQGYEQFF; CDR3 DNA: TGCGCCAGCAGCCAAGAACAGGGCTATGAGCAGTTCTTC
J gene: TRBJ2-5; D gene: -; clone size: -; CDR3 length: 12; V gene: TRBV29-1; CDR3 protein: CSVEDGRETQYF; CDR3 DNA: TGCAGCGTTGAAGACGGGAGAGAGACCCAGTACTTC
J gene: TRBJ2-7; D gene: -; clone size: -; CDR3 length: 15; V gene: TRBV7-2; CDR3 protein: CASSLAPNSGAEQYF; CDR3 DNA: TGTGCCAGCAGCTTAGCGCCCAATAGCGGTGCCGAGCAGTACTTC
J gene: TRBJ1-4; D gene: TRBD1; clone size: few; CDR3 length: 14; V gene: TRBV20-1; CDR3 protein: CSAIAGQGGEKLFF; CDR3 DNA: TGCAGTGCCATAGCAGGGCAGGGGGGTGAAAAACTGTTTTTT